This TCR beta chain was recorded in a study of OX40 agonist ivuxolimab in advanced cancers. General study points: A proportion of nonresponders additionally exhibited low normalized T-cell clonal expansion.

Here immunoSEQ multiplex PCR was the method, and the copy in TCRdb shows in-frame clones only, minus some. The data hold about 82,000 clones, with 75% to 95% observed a single time. This clone was seen once. Its antigen is unidentified. This specimen consisted of CD4+ or CD8+ T cells sorted from blood, obtained in a trial of the OX40 agonist ivuxolimab. The clonotype comes from an adult with an advanced solid tumor such as melanoma, head and neck, liver or kidney cancer.

CDR3 residues: CASSTGTANYGYTF. The CDR3 bases are TGCGCCAGCAGCACAGGGACAGCTAACTATGGCTACACCTTC. The chain employs TRBV5-1 and TRBJ1-2; 7 bases fit TRBD1. CDR1 and CDR2 from the germline V gene are SGHRS and YFSETQ. This CDR3 spans 14 amino acids. Trimming cost V 4 bases and J 0 bases; bases outside gene matches: 3. The full variable domain, its missing parts supplied by reference TRBV5-1 and TRBJ1-2, is KAGVTQTPRYLIKTRGQQVTLSCSPISGHRSVSWYQQTPGQGLQFLFEYFSETQRNKGNFPGRFSGRQFSNSRSEMNVSTLELGDSALYLCASSTGTANYGYTFGSGTRLTVV.